Following are 20 T cell receptor beta chains from one sample sequenced in a study of blood T cell repertoires in COVID-19. Data came from immunoSEQ multiplex PCR; TCRdb stores just in-frame clones and leaves some out. The sample has some 50,000 clones, around 86% seen once. Sequencing used peripheral blood. These receptors all come from a woman aged 55-70 years with acute or convalescent COVID-19.

V gene TRBV28 combines with J gene TRBJ2-7; TRBD1 matches 9 bases. Germline CDR1 and CDR2: MDHEN and SYDVKM. This CDR3 is 15 amino acids long. The V segment lost 6 bases and the J segment 4 bases; nucleotides outside the gene matches: 10. The CDR3 sequence is CASRQSGQGLYEQYF. The CDR3 region has the DNA TGTGCCAGCAGACAATCGGGACAGGGTCTTTACGAGCAGTACTTC.

This clone was observed once. The gene calls are TRBV1 and TRBJ1-1; TRBD1, the D gene given by the table, was not confirmed from the DNA. TRBV1 is a pseudogene segment. This CDR3 contains 18 residues. In DNA form, the CDR3 reads TGCACCAGCAGCCATAACCGGGACAGGGGAGGGGGTAGCACTGAAGCTTTCTTT. Its translation: CTSSHNRDRGGGSTEAFF.

The gene calls are TRBV19 and TRBJ1-1; D possibly corresponds to TRBD1 (6 bases). The germline CDR1 and CDR2 sequences are LNHDA and SQIVND (reference sequence). CDR3 length: 14 amino acids. Trimming took 6 bases from V and 1 from J, leaving 12 bases between them. This CDR3 reads CASSLQGGNTEAFF. The CDR3 DNA sequence: TGTGCCAGTAGCCTACAAGGGGGGAACACTGAAGCTTTCTTT.

The V gene is TRBV19, the J gene TRBJ2-3, with 8 bases that match TRBD2. The CDR3 is 13 residues long. CDR1 is LNHDA, CDR2 SQIVND, per germline (reference sequence). The V and J ends lost 9 bases and 3 bases, in that order; junction bases with no gene match: 5. CDR3 nucleotides: TGTGCCAGCGGGAGGGCCACGACAGATACGCAGTATTTT. It specifies CASGRATTDTQYF.

V is TRBV19 and J is TRBJ1-3; 9 positions agree with TRBD1. J was trimmed by 4 bases and V by 5 bases; bases with no gene match: 18. The V gene's germline CDR1 is LNHDA and CDR2 SQIVND (reference sequence). The CDR3 runs to 19 residues. The CDR3: CASSVPGQGKAAIGNTIYF. Here the CDR3 DNA reads TGTGCCAGTAGTGTACCGGGACAGGGTAAGGCAGCGATCGGAAACACCATATATTTT.

In its sample, this clone was seen a few times. The chain has TRBV6-2 or TRBV6-3 and TRBJ1-1; D is unclear. Trimming took off 2 bases at V and 0 bases at J, with 19 bases between the two ends. This CDR3 region has 18 residues. Germline lookup yields CDR1 MNHEY and CDR2 SVGEGT. As DNA, the CDR3 is TGTGCCAGCAGTTACCCGGCGCGCAGGCCAAGGATGAACACTGAAGCTTTCTTT. Translating it yields CASSYPARRPRMNTEAFF.

The chain has TRBV19 and TRBJ2-3, with D maybe TRBD2 (5 bases). CDR1 and CDR2 from the germline V gene are LNHDA and SQIVND (reference sequence). This CDR3 is built from 15 residues. The V and J ends lost 3 bases and 4 bases respectively, with 14 bases between them. The CDR3 reads CASSMTQLVSDTQYF. The CDR3 DNA sequence: TGTGCCAGTAGTATGACGCAACTAGTTTCAGATACGCAGTATTTT.

This sequence joins TRBV7-9 and TRBJ2-2; 7 bases align to TRBD1. The ends lost 5 bases at V and 2 bases at J; junction bases unmatched: 11. CDR1 and CDR2 (germline): SEHNR, FQNEAQ (reference sequence). This CDR3 is built from 17 residues. The CDR3 sequence: CASSLFVRGPNTGELFF. Written as DNA, the CDR3 is TGTGCCAGCAGCCTATTCGTGAGGGGGCCTAACACCGGGGAGCTGTTTTTT. The whole variable domain, remainder taken from reference TRBV7-9 and TRBJ2-2, is DTGVSQNPRHKITKRGQNVTFRCDPISEHNRLYWYRQTLGQGPEFLTYFQNEAQLEKSRLLSDRFSAERPKGSFSTLEIQRTEQGDSAMYLCASSLFVRGPNTGELFFGEGSRLTVL.

The chain carries TRBV14 and TRBJ2-7, with TRBD1 as a possible D gene (5 bases). V shed 4 bases and J shed 0 bases, with 10 bases lying between them. From germline, CDR1 is SGHDN and CDR2 FVKESK. The CDR3 sequence is 14 residues long. CDR3 bases: TGTGCCAGCAGCCGCGACAGCCTCTCCTACGAGCAGTACTTC. It translates to CASSRDSLSYEQYF.

The chain couples TRBV7-8 to TRBJ2-5, with a tentative D call TRBD1 (8 bases). The length of the CDR3 is 15 residues. CDR1 SGHVS and CDR2 FQNEAQ come from the germline V gene. Trimming removed 5 bases at V and 5 bases at J, with 18 bases between. CDR3 protein: CASSQQGARGETQYF. The CDR3, as DNA: TGTGCCAGCAGCCAGCAGGGGGCGCGGGGGGAGACCCAGTACTTC.

The genes are TRBV2 and TRBJ1-1; 7 bases agree with TRBD1. The V gene end was trimmed by 7 bases and the J gene end by 2 bases; junction bases not matched to a gene: 16. CDR1 and CDR2 (germline): SNHLY, FYNNEI. The CDR3 length is 17 residues. In DNA, the CDR3 is TGTGCCAGCACCCGAGTCCTGACAGGGCGGGTAAACACTGAAGCTTTCTTT. It translates to CASTRVLTGRVNTEAFF. The full variable domain, in which reference TRBV2 and TRBJ1-1 provide the parts outside the CDR3, is EPEVTQTPSHQVTQMGQEVILRCVPISNHLYFYWYRQILGQKVEFLVSFYNNEISEKSEIFDDQFSVERPDGSNFTLKIRSTKLEDSAMYFCASTRVLTGRVNTEAFFGQGTRLTVV.

This chain connects TRBV9 to TRBJ2-1, with 10 bases fitting TRBD2. J gave up 7 bases and V 3 bases, and 10 bases lay outside the gene matches. Germline V gives CDR1 SGDLS, CDR2 YYNGEE. The CDR3 covers 16 residues. CDR3 sequence (DNA): TGTGCCAGCAGCGCACACAGCGGGAGGGCCGGAAATGAGCAGTTCTTC. Protein: CASSAHSGRAGNEQFF.

The chain uses TRBV28 and TRBJ1-6; a possible D gene is TRBD1 (5 bases). CDR3 length: 17 residues. The germline V and J ends were trimmed by 5 bases and 9 bases, with 23 bases remaining between them. Looked up from germline, CDR1 is MDHEN and CDR2 is SYDVKM. CDR3 DNA sequence: TGTGCCAGCAGTAGAAACAGGCCCATACCTCCGGGTTCACCCCTCCACTTT. Translated: CASSRNRPIPPGSPLHF.

This chain connects TRBV12-3 or TRBV12-4 to TRBJ2-7; 7 bases are shared with TRBD1. Losses at the gene ends were 4 bases for V and 4 bases for J; bases not matched to a gene: 1. This CDR3 region has 12 residues. CDR3 sequence: CASSSTGYEQYF. CDR3 DNA sequence: TGTGCCAGCAGTTCGACAGGGTACGAGCAGTACTTC.

This clone was found once. The V call is TRBV28, the J call TRBJ2-6; TRBD1 aligns across 7 bases. This CDR3 has 15 residues. V dropped 5 bases and J dropped 2; count of bases not matched to a gene: 3. The germline gives CDR1 MDHEN, CDR2 SYDVKM. Written as DNA, the CDR3 is TGTGCCAGCAGTCGTACAGGGGCTGGGGCCAACGTCCTGACTTTC. Protein sequence: CASSRTGAGANVLTF.

The rearrangement links TRBV11-2 to TRBJ2-3; 9 bases agree with TRBD2. Per germline, CDR1 SGHAT and CDR2 FQNNGV. This CDR3 comprises 19 residues. J gave up 2 bases and V 0 bases, and 12 bases lay outside the gene matches. Here the CDR3 DNA reads TGTGCCAGCAGCTTAGATTGGTATAGCGGGGGAAAGCCCACAGATACGCAGTATTTT. Its translation: CASSLDWYSGGKPTDTQYF.

The rearrangement uses TRBV5-5 and TRBJ1-2; D is perhaps TRBD1 (6 bases). Trimming shortened V by 0 bases and J by 5 bases, and 14 bases separated the two germline ends. Germline V lookup: CDR1 SGHKS, CDR2 YYEKEE (reference sequence). The CDR3 runs 15 residues. The CDR3 sequence is CASSLAGTLDYGYTF. The CDR3 region has the DNA TGTGCCAGCAGCTTGGCCGGGACATTAGATTATGGCTACACCTTC.

This chain links TRBV19 with TRBJ2-7, with D perhaps TRBD1 (6 bases). Germline lookup yields CDR1 LNHDA and CDR2 SQIVND (reference sequence). Trimming pared 1 base from V and 2 bases from J, leaving 9 bases between. The CDR3 covers 14 residues. The CDR3 is CASSIVGQPYEQYF. In DNA, the CDR3 is TGTGCCAGTAGTATAGTTGGACAGCCCTACGAGCAGTACTTC.

The V and J genes are TRBV19 and TRBJ2-3; TRBD2 aligns across 10 bases. This CDR3 has 14 amino acids. In germline, CDR1 is LNHDA, CDR2 SQIVND (reference sequence). V shed 6 bases, J shed 5 bases, and the junction held 5 bases outside the gene matches. CDR3 sequence: CASRPSGGGDTQYF. In DNA, the CDR3 is TGTGCCAGTAGGCCTAGCGGGGGTGGAGATACGCAGTATTTT.

J is TRBJ1-1 and V is TRBV3-1 (or the pseudogene TRBV3-2), with TRBD1 as a possible D gene (6 bases). Trimming removed 0 bases from V and 3 bases from J, with 11 bases in between. The germline gives CDR1 LGHDT, CDR2 YNNKEL (reference sequence). This CDR3 region has 15 residues. The CDR3 loop is CASSQDGGPYTEAFF. DNA for the CDR3: TGTGCCAGCAGCCAAGACGGGGGGCCGTACACTGAAGCTTTCTTT.